The 12 T cell receptor beta chains presented below share a single source sample, sequenced in a study of blood T cell repertoires in COVID-19. Profiling relied on immunoSEQ multiplex PCR, and the TCRdb table lists in-frame clones only, not all of them. The data contain fewer than 200,000 clones, 83% of them singletons. Sequenced input: peripheral blood. These receptor sequences come from a woman aged 80 or over with acute or convalescent COVID-19.

In DNA, the CDR3 is TGTGCCAGCTCACCGCGGCTAGCGGGGGGGGCCGAGCAGTACTTC. Residues: CASSPRLAGGAEQYF. This chain links TRBV18 with TRBJ2-7; 12 bases agree with TRBD2. Germline V gene data show CDR1 as KGHSH and CDR2 as LQKENI. The CDR3 is made up of 15 amino acids. V was pared by 3 bases and J by 6 bases, with 6 bases of the junction left unmatched.

This chain joins TRBV2 and TRBJ1-2, with D possibly being TRBD1 (5 bases). This CDR3 contains 14 residues. V was pared by 8 bases and J by 6 bases, with 19 bases between. CDR1 is SNHLY and CDR2 is FYNNEI in the germline V gene. CDR3 coding DNA: TGTGCCAGCGAAGATCCAGGCAGGGCGAATGGCTACACCTTC. As protein: CASEDPGRANGYTF.

V usage is TRBV7-8 and J usage is TRBJ1-1; D uncertain. Germline V gene sequence: CDR1 SGHVS, CDR2 FQNEAQ. The CDR3 has 13 residues. V lost 0 bases, J lost 8 bases, and 10 bases lay in between. The CDR3 nucleotides are TGTGCCAGCAGCTTAGCCGGCGGCGGGGAAGCTTTCTTT. This encodes CASSLAGGGEAFF.

The CDR3 sequence is CASSFPGGRGQTQYF. The CDR3 coding sequence is TGTGCCAGCAGCTTCCCCGGCGGGCGGGGACAGACCCAGTACTTC. The V and J genes are TRBV7-2 and TRBJ2-5; D might be TRBD2 (6 bases). Germline loops: CDR1 SGHTA, CDR2 FQGNSA. There are 15 residues in the CDR3. V was pared by 3 bases and J by 6 bases, with 17 bases between.

V is TRBV7-2 and J is TRBJ2-1; D possibly corresponds to TRBD2 (5 bases). The V gene lost 5 bases and the J gene lost 9 bases, with 20 bases spanning the gap. This CDR3 is 15 amino acids long. The germline CDR1 and CDR2 sequences are SGHTA and FQGNSA. The CDR3, as DNA: TGTGCCAGCAGCCTCCCGGGGTTTCGGAGTGGTGAGCAGTTCTTC. Translated: CASSLPGFRSGEQFF.

CDR3 nucleotide sequence: TGTGCCAGCAGCTTAGGCCGGGACAGCACAAGACCCCTCCACTTT. Translated: CASSLGRDSTRPLHF. The chain is built from TRBV13 and TRBJ1-6, with 7 bases that match TRBD1. CDR3 size: 15 residues. The V segment lost 0 bases and the J segment 12 bases; nucleotides outside the gene matches: 8. Germline loops: CDR1 PRHDT, CDR2 FYEKMQ (reference sequence).

This rearrangement joins TRBV11-2 to TRBJ2-1, with a possible D match to TRBD1 (5 bases). This CDR3 spans 13 amino acids. Germline values: CDR1 SGHAT, CDR2 FQNNGV. The V and J ends lost 3 bases and 10 bases respectively, with 13 bases between them. CDR3 region: CASSFLSGWEQFF. For the CDR3, the DNA is TGTGCCAGCAGCTTCCTGTCAGGGTGGGAGCAGTTCTTC.

The genes are TRBV7-2 and TRBJ2-1, with D tentatively TRBD1 (6 bases). The V gene lost 5 bases and the J gene lost 7 bases, with 18 bases spanning the gap. CDR1 is SGHTA and CDR2 is FQGNSA in the germline V gene. The CDR3 totals 15 residues. CDR3 DNA: TGTGCCAGCAGCCCAGGACAGAAGACACGGAATGAGCAGTTCTTC. Protein sequence: CASSPGQKTRNEQFF.

V gene TRBV6-5 combines with J gene TRBJ1-5; no clear D. The V end was cut by 5 bases, the J end by 8 bases, with 13 bases between. The CDR3 has 13 amino acids. Germline V gene lookup returns CDR1 MNHEY and CDR2 SVGAGI. This CDR3 reads CASSKQRLEPQHF. CDR3 DNA sequence: TGTGCCAGCAGTAAACAGCGGCTGGAGCCCCAGCATTTT.

This chain links TRBV6-4 with TRBJ2-3, with D uncertain. V was trimmed by 4 bases and J by 6 bases, leaving 11 bases between them. The V gene's germline CDR1 is MRHNA and CDR2 SNTAGT. This CDR3 comprises 13 residues. CDR3 sequence: CASSAKTGDTQYF. Written as DNA, the CDR3 is TGTGCCAGCAGTGCCAAAACCGGGGATACGCAGTATTTT.

The chain couples TRBV30 to TRBJ1-6, with TRBD1 identical over 7 bases. Germline trimming cut 0 bases from V and 9 bases from J; bases unmatched to any gene: 5. The V gene's germline CDR1 is GTSNPN and CDR2 SVGIG (reference sequence). The CDR3 runs 14 residues. For the CDR3, the DNA is TGTGCCTGGAGTGTAGGAGGGGGCGGTTCACCCCTCCACTTT. Translated: CAWSVGGGGSPLHF.

CDR3 coding DNA: TGTGCCAGCAGCCCCGGACTAGCGGGGGGGGAGCTGTTTTTT. Translating gives CASSPGLAGGELFF. The V call is TRBV3-1 (or the pseudogene TRBV3-2), the J call TRBJ2-2; 12 nucleotides line up with TRBD2. V trimming: 4 bases; J trimming: 8 bases; junction bases outside the gene matches: 2. The CDR3 is 14 amino acids. Germline assignment: CDR1 LGHDT and CDR2 YNNKEL (reference sequence).